A single sample gave rise to the 19 T cell receptor beta chains below, sequenced in a study of cytomegalovirus exposure and HLA in healthy donors. TCRdb's table, derived via immunoSEQ multiplex PCR, lists solely in-frame clones and lacks some. The data show approximately 20,000 clones, 97% seen once. Sequenced input: PBMCs. These receptors all come from a young man in good health and CMV-seropositive.

The V gene is TRBV5-1, the J gene TRBJ2-3; D is possibly TRBD1 (6 bases). The CDR3 covers 14 residues. V was cut by 4 bases and J by 0 bases, with 9 bases left in between. Germline CDR1 SGHRS, CDR2 YFSETQ. This chain's CDR3 is CASSPGASTDTQYF. CDR3 coding DNA: TGCGCCAGCAGCCCAGGGGCTAGCACAGATACGCAGTATTTT.

The chain carries TRBV9 and TRBJ1-3, with D possibly TRBD1 on 6 matching bases. This CDR3 is built from 16 residues. Germline V lookup: CDR1 SGDLS, CDR2 YYNGEE. The ends were cut back, 0 bases at V and 4 bases at J, with 14 bases in the middle. CDR3 in DNA: TGTGCCAGCAGCGTAGCAGGGGCGGGAGGCGGAAACACCATATATTTT. Its translation is CASSVAGAGGGNTIYF.

The V call is TRBV27, the J call TRBJ2-5; D is uncertain. Trimming removed 5 bases from V and 5 bases from J, with 9 bases in between. CDR3 size: 12 residues. CDR1 is MNHEY and CDR2 is SMNVEV in the germline V gene (reference sequence). The CDR3 loop is CASSNPMETQYF. CDR3 in DNA: TGTGCCAGCAGTAATCCCATGGAGACCCAGTACTTC.

This chain links TRBV5-1 with TRBJ2-7, with 8 bases fitting TRBD1. The CDR3 contains 15 residues. In germline, CDR1 is SGHRS, CDR2 YFSETQ. Trimming took 4 bases from V and 3 from J; bases not matched to a gene: 9. Written as DNA, the CDR3 is TGCGCCAGCAGCCTGGTGACAGGGGCCAACTACGAGCAGTACTTC. It translates to CASSLVTGANYEQYF.

The chain is built from TRBV19 and TRBJ2-7; D might be TRBD1 (6 bases). The CDR3 loop spans 16 amino acids. Trimming took 2 bases from V and 0 from J, leaving 14 bases between them. In germline, CDR1 is LNHDA, CDR2 SQIVND (reference sequence). CDR3 region: CASSITIGQSSYEQYF. The CDR3 coding sequence is TGTGCCAGTAGTATAACAATCGGACAGAGCTCCTACGAGCAGTACTTC.

This sequence joins TRBV5-1 and TRBJ1-2; D unresolved. The CDR3 consists of 15 residues. V shed 0 bases and J shed 1 base, with 10 bases lying between them. Germline-derived CDR1 and CDR2 are SGHRS and YFSETQ. The CDR3 loop is CASSLGLGNNYGYTF. The DNA of the CDR3 is TGCGCCAGCAGCTTGGGGCTCGGGAATAACTATGGCTACACCTTC.

The V call is TRBV27, the J call TRBJ2-7; TRBD1 matches 9 bases. V lost 3 bases to trimming and J lost 1 base; unmatched junction nucleotides: 7. The length of the CDR3 is 16 residues. The germline gives CDR1 MNHEY, CDR2 SMNVEV (reference sequence). DNA for the CDR3: TGTGCCAGCAGTTTGGGACAGGGCTATAAATCCTACGAGCAGTACTTC. Its translation is CASSLGQGYKSYEQYF.

This chain links TRBV5-1 with TRBJ2-2, with 7 bases matching TRBD2. CDR1 and CDR2 from the germline V gene are SGHRS and YFSETQ. Losses at the gene ends were 4 bases for V and 3 bases for J; bases not matched to a gene: 3. The CDR3 runs 14 residues. This CDR3 reads CASSQRGDTGELFF. DNA of the CDR3: TGCGCCAGCAGCCAGCGGGGCGACACCGGGGAGCTGTTTTTT.

The chain links TRBV18 to TRBJ2-1, with D unresolved. Trimming removed 6 bases at V and 0 bases at J, with 15 bases between. Germline CDR1 reads KGHSH; CDR2 reads LQKENI. This CDR3 spans 16 amino acids. The CDR3 nucleotides are TGTGCCAGCTCCCATAGGAGTAGCTCCTCCTACAATGAGCAGTTCTTC. As protein: CASSHRSSSSYNEQFF. The whole variable domain, filled in from reference TRBV18 and TRBJ2-1, reads NAGVMQNPRHLVRRRGQEARLRCSPMKGHSHVYWYRQLPEEGLKFMVYLQKENIIDESGMPKERFSAEFPKEGPSILRIQQVVRGDSAAYFCASSHRSSSSYNEQFFGPGTRLTVL.

The chain has TRBV5-1 and TRBJ2-2; 11 bases map to TRBD2. V was clipped by 4 bases and J by 5 bases; unmatched bases: 7. The CDR3 is made up of 16 amino acids. CDR1 and CDR2 from the germline V gene are SGHRS and YFSETQ. The CDR3 spells CASSPGLAGMTGELFF. The CDR3 DNA follows: TGCGCCAGCAGCCCCGGACTAGCGGGTATGACCGGGGAGCTGTTTTTT.

This chain connects TRBV2 to TRBJ1-1; TRBD1 aligns across 7 bases. The CDR3 is 13 amino acids. CDR1 and CDR2 (germline): SNHLY, FYNNEI. V gave up 4 bases and J gave up 4 bases; unmatched junction bases: 3. In nucleotides, the CDR3 is TGTGCCAGCAGTGGACAGGGAGCCACTGAAGCTTTCTTT. This translates into CASSGQGATEAFF.

The chain couples TRBV28 to TRBJ1-4; perhaps TRBD1 as D (5 bases). The CDR3 loop spans 14 amino acids. Germline V gene data show CDR1 as MDHEN and CDR2 as SYDVKM. V was pared by 8 bases and J by 8 bases, with 18 bases between. CDR3 protein: CASSSGGEREKLFF. CDR3 DNA sequence: TGTGCCAGCTCCTCGGGAGGGGAAAGGGAAAAACTGTTTTTT.

This rearrangement joins TRBV15 to TRBJ2-1; D might be TRBD2 (6 bases). The CDR3 spans 16 residues. V lost 0 bases to trimming and J lost 7 bases, with 16 bases between them. Looked up from germline, CDR1 is LNHNV and CDR2 is YYDKDF (reference sequence). The CDR3 coding sequence is TGTGCCACCAGCAGAGATTTGGGGGAGGTGGGGAATGAGCAGTTCTTC. Its translation: CATSRDLGEVGNEQFF. Looking up the rest from reference TRBV15 and TRBJ2-1 gives the full variable domain: DAMVIQNPRYQVTQFGKPVTLSCSQTLNHNVMYWYQQKSSQAPKLLFHYYDKDFNNEADTPDNFQSRRPNTSFCFLDIRSPGLGDTAMYLCATSRDLGEVGNEQFFGPGTRLTVL.

The rearrangement uses TRBV5-1 and TRBJ1-2, with D unresolved. Germline CDR1 is SGHRS and CDR2 is YFSETQ. The CDR3 extends over 15 amino acids. V lost 0 bases, J lost 1 base, and 10 bases lay in between. CDR3 nucleotide sequence: TGCGCCAGCAGCTTGGGTCGTGGAGGTAACTATGGCTACACCTTC. Its translation is CASSLGRGGNYGYTF.

The chain has TRBV5-1 and TRBJ2-1; D gene unclear. CDR3 size: 13 residues. In germline, CDR1 is SGHRS, CDR2 YFSETQ. V gave up 3 bases and J gave up 8 bases, with 12 bases separating them. The CDR3 DNA sequence: TGCGCCAGCAGCTGGGTAAGGAGCCATGAGCAGTTCTTC. Encoded protein: CASSWVRSHEQFF.

The gene calls are TRBV27 and TRBJ2-7; the match to TRBD2 covers 10 bases. The V and J ends lost 6 bases and 5 bases, in that order; junction bases with no gene match: 10. The CDR3 has 15 residues. CDR1 and CDR2 from the germline V gene are MNHEY and SMNVEV (reference sequence). The CDR3 sequence: CASRYTQAGGDEQYF. In nucleotides, the CDR3 is TGTGCCAGCAGATACACCCAAGCGGGAGGGGACGAGCAGTACTTC.

The rearrangement links TRBV4-1 to TRBJ2-3; 9 bases line up with TRBD1. The V gene end was trimmed by 4 bases and the J gene end by 2 bases; junction bases not matched to a gene: 13. The CDR3 totals 18 residues. In germline, CDR1 is MGHRA, CDR2 YSYEKL. CDR3 DNA sequence: TGCGCCAGCAGCCTAACACGTATGGACAGGGGTTTCACAGATACGCAGTATTTT. The encoded protein is CASSLTRMDRGFTDTQYF.

The rearrangement uses TRBV28 and TRBJ2-2; 7 bases match TRBD2. Germline V lookup: CDR1 MDHEN, CDR2 SYDVKM. V was clipped by 1 base and J by 2 bases; unmatched bases: 4. CDR3 size: 16 residues. The CDR3 region has the DNA TGTGCCAGCAGTTTATTGGCTAGCGGCAACACCGGGGAGCTGTTTTTT. Translated: CASSLLASGNTGELFF. The whole variable domain, filled in from reference TRBV28 and TRBJ2-2, reads DVKVTQSSRYLVKRTGEKVFLECVQDMDHENMFWYRQDPGLGLRLIYFSYDVKMKEKGDIPEGYSVSREKKERFSLILESASTNQTSMYLCASSLLASGNTGELFFGEGSRLTVL.

The chain uses TRBV2 and TRBJ2-3, with TRBD1 as a possible D gene (6 bases). The V gene's germline CDR1 is SNHLY and CDR2 FYNNEI. Trimming stripped 6 bases from V and 5 bases from J, with 12 bases between. This CDR3 has 13 amino acids. The CDR3 loop is CASRYREIDTQYF. CDR3 DNA: TGTGCCAGCAGATACAGGGAGATAGATACGCAGTATTTT. Full variable domain (remainder filled in from reference TRBV2 and TRBJ2-3): EPEVTQTPSHQVTQMGQEVILRCVPISNHLYFYWYRQILGQKVEFLVSFYNNEISEKSEIFDDQFSVERPDGSNFTLKIRSTKLEDSAMYFCASRYREIDTQYFGPGTRLTVL.